Included here is one T cell receptor beta chain sequence, with context. The antigen is not known. This sequence may be a read error, since a much larger clone differs from it by one base. The run depth of the assay was deep. Original processing notes: As immunoSEQ supplied junction-only sequences (without quality scores), filtering differed. Profiled with immunoSEQ multiplex PCR; TCRdb holds only in-frame clones, not every one. The DNA was the basis for D and trimming; V, J and clone size are from that table. The table has about 1 million clones, around four fifths seen once. CDR3 length: 11 residues. The V gene lost 1 base and the J gene lost 2 bases, with 0 bases spanning the gap. The germline V gene has CDR1 SGHNT and CDR2 YYREEE (reference sequence). The data were taken from a study of shared clonotypes between healthy human individuals. Findings of the study overall: Incompleteness in sorted-subset sequencing, despite large depth, was shown by rarefaction.

Sequencing was performed on memory CD4+ T cells sorted from blood. As to subset: CD45RA-negative fraction. The chain joins TRBV5-4 to TRBJ1-1; D is unclear. The origin of this receptor is a man aged 18 to 30 in good health. The CDR3: CASSLNTEAFF. The CDR3 DNA is TGTGCCAGCAGCTTGAACACTGAAGCTTTCTTT.